Listed here are 25 T cell receptor beta chains from one sample, sequenced in a study of shared clonotypes between healthy human individuals (dated by TCRdb to 2020 to 2022). Library creation used the immunoSEQ multiplex PCR assay. Held by TCRdb, this immuneACCESS table contains in-frame sequences only and omits some clones. Under half of the omission traces to an unresolved V gene where checked; the cause of the rest is unknown. In all, the sample holds approximately 1.5 million clones, and approximately 98% of those were seen once. Roughly 0.45% of the sample is held by the ten biggest clonotypes. Sequenced material: naive CD4+ T cells sorted from blood. The meaning of the sample's cell subset or site label: CD45RA+ positively selected. These receptors were taken from a man aged 25-45 years in good health.

The gene calls are TRBV6-4 and TRBJ1-1; D ambiguous. Trimming removed 4 bases from V and 5 bases from J, with 11 bases in between. Germline V gene lookup returns CDR1 MRHNA and CDR2 SNTAGT. The CDR3 has 13 residues. DNA for the CDR3: TGTGCCAGCAGTGCTCTATATGGGACTGAAGCTTTCTTT. Translating gives CASSALYGTEAFF.

Only one count was recorded for this clone. This rearrangement joins TRBV18 to TRBJ2-1; a weak D match, TRBD1 (6 bases). Trimming stripped 6 bases from V and 4 bases from J, with 16 bases between. This CDR3 comprises 15 residues. CDR1 is KGHSH and CDR2 is LQKENI in the germline V gene. The CDR3: CASSQQQGPYNEQFF. In DNA, the CDR3 is TGTGCCAGCTCCCAACAACAGGGACCTTACAATGAGCAGTTCTTC. Together with reference TRBV18 and TRBJ2-1, the CDR3 gives the full variable domain: NAGVMQNPRHLVRRRGQEARLRCSPMKGHSHVYWYRQLPEEGLKFMVYLQKENIIDESGMPKERFSAEFPKEGPSILRIQQVVRGDSAAYFCASSQQQGPYNEQFFGPGTRLTVL.

The chain links TRBV28 to TRBJ1-2, with D perhaps matching TRBD1 (6 bases). The CDR3 has 15 residues. The V end was cut by 5 bases, the J end by 4 bases, with 17 bases between. Germline V gene lookup returns CDR1 MDHEN and CDR2 SYDVKM. CDR3 sequence (DNA): TGTGCCAGCAGTACACAATCGCTAGGGGGCTATGGCTACACCTTC. This encodes CASSTQSLGGYGYTF.

The rearrangement links TRBV11-3 to TRBJ1-2; TRBD1 agrees at 8 bases. The trim removed 2 bases at V and 8 bases at J, leaving 4 bases unmatched. The CDR3 runs 13 residues. The germline gives CDR1 SGHNT, CDR2 YENEEA. CDR3 DNA: TGTGCCAGCAGCTTACCAGGGGGCTACGGCTACACCTTC. This codes for CASSLPGGYGYTF.

The genes are TRBV14 and TRBJ2-1, with D uncertain. The germline gives CDR1 SGHDN, CDR2 FVKESK. V lost 4 bases and J 3 bases, leaving 4 bases between the germline ends. This CDR3 spans 12 amino acids. CDR3 region: CASSLYYNEQFF. In DNA form, the CDR3 reads TGTGCCAGCAGCCTTTACTACAATGAGCAGTTCTTC.

This clone was seen just once. This chain links TRBV7-9 with TRBJ1-1, with unresolved D. CDR3 length: 13 amino acids. Germline values: CDR1 SEHNR, CDR2 FQNEAQ (reference sequence). The V end was cut by 5 bases, the J end by 1 base, with 8 bases between. The CDR3 spells CASSQQTNTEAFF. CDR3 coding DNA: TGTGCCAGCAGCCAACAGACGAACACTGAAGCTTTCTTT.

The chain carries TRBV29-1 and TRBJ2-7; 14 nucleotides line up with TRBD2. Germline loops: CDR1 SQVTM, CDR2 ANQGSEA. J was trimmed by 5 bases and V by 6 bases; bases with no gene match: 0. This CDR3 is 12 amino acids long. The CDR3 sequence: CSVGLAGDEQYF. In nucleotides, the CDR3 is TGCAGCGTGGGACTAGCGGGAGACGAGCAGTACTTC.

This clone appeared a single time. CDR3 region: CASSKFSGTSEAFF. Here the CDR3 DNA reads TGTGCCAGCAGCAAATTCTCCGGGACATCTGAAGCTTTCTTT. The rearrangement links TRBV7-9 to TRBJ1-1; TRBD1 is a possible D gene (6 bases). The CDR3 sequence is 14 residues long. V gave up 5 bases and J gave up 6 bases, with 16 bases separating them. The V gene's germline CDR1 is SEHNR and CDR2 FQNEAQ (reference sequence).

The chain uses TRBV7-2 and TRBJ2-3; D might be TRBD2 (5 bases). Deletions cut 2 bases from V and 4 bases from J, with 10 bases between. The CDR3 sequence is 14 residues long. Germline-derived CDR1 and CDR2 are SGHTA and FQGNSA. CDR3 sequence reads: CASSLRLAADTQYF. The CDR3 DNA follows: TGTGCCAGCAGCTTAAGGCTAGCTGCAGATACGCAGTATTTT.

This clone was picked up one time. The J gene is TRBJ2-2, the V gene TRBV19, with TRBD2 identical over 11 bases. Germline V gene sequence: CDR1 LNHDA, CDR2 SQIVND (reference sequence). Germline trimming cut 7 bases from V and 5 bases from J; bases unmatched to any gene: 9. This CDR3 is built from 16 residues. The CDR3 sequence: CASIKEASGRTGELFF. In DNA form, the CDR3 reads TGTGCCAGTATCAAGGAGGCTAGCGGGAGGACCGGGGAGCTGTTTTTT. Together with reference TRBV19 and TRBJ2-2, the CDR3 gives the full variable domain: DGGITQSPKYLFRKEGQNVTLSCEQNLNHDAMYWYRQDPGQGLRLIYYSQIVNDFQKGDIAEGYSVSREKKESFPLTVTSAQKNPTAFYLCASIKEASGRTGELFFGEGSRLTVL.

A remark on this clone: The same CDR3 can be traced to other DNA sequences in this sample. CDR3: CASSLAGGTGELFF. The DNA of the CDR3 is TGCGCCAGCAGCTTGGCCGGGGGCACCGGGGAGCTGTTTTTT. The chain joins TRBV5-1 to TRBJ2-2, with D tentatively TRBD2 (6 bases). The CDR3 sequence is 14 residues long. Germline V CDR1 and CDR2: SGHRS, YFSETQ. The V and J ends lost 0 bases and 4 bases respectively, with 7 bases between them.

The chain joins TRBV19 to TRBJ2-1; either TRBD1 or TRBD2 may supply D (5 bases each). Germline CDR1 reads LNHDA; CDR2 reads SQIVND (reference sequence). The CDR3 runs 17 residues. Trimming pared 6 bases from V and 4 bases from J, leaving 22 bases between. CDR3 in amino acids: CASRPSARGWGYNEQFF. The CDR3, as DNA: TGTGCCAGTAGGCCCTCGGCTAGGGGTTGGGGGTACAATGAGCAGTTCTTC.

This chain joins TRBV7-9 and TRBJ2-2, with 7 bases matching TRBD1. This CDR3 is 14 amino acids long. Germline V gene lookup returns CDR1 SEHNR and CDR2 FQNEAQ (reference sequence). J gave up 0 bases and V 9 bases, and 4 bases lay outside the gene matches. The CDR3 DNA reads TGTGCCAGTACCACAGGGGCGAACACCGGGGAGCTGTTTTTT. Protein sequence: CASTTGANTGELFF.

In its sample, this clone was seen once. This chain joins TRBV5-1 and TRBJ2-2, with D possibly matching TRBD1 (6 bases). The CDR3 extends over 18 amino acids. Germline V gives CDR1 SGHRS, CDR2 YFSETQ. V gave up 0 bases and J gave up 2 bases, with 17 bases separating them. The DNA for the CDR3 is TGCGCCAGCAGCTTGGGACTGGCAGGGGTGCGAAACACCGGGGAGCTGTTTTTT. As protein: CASSLGLAGVRNTGELFF.

The V and J genes are TRBV5-1 and TRBJ2-5, with D perhaps matching TRBD1 (6 bases). From germline, CDR1 is SGHRS and CDR2 YFSETQ. The CDR3 runs 16 residues. Trimming left V 4 bases short and J 8 bases short, with 24 bases between. DNA of the CDR3: TGCGCCAGCAGCCGTAACCAGGGGACGGCCGAGGGAACCCAGTACTTC. Residues: CASSRNQGTAEGTQYF.

The chain recombines TRBV27 with TRBJ2-7; the D is unclear. V was shortened by 6 bases and J by 3 bases, with 6 bases between the two germline ends. CDR3 length: 11 amino acids. CDR1 and CDR2 from the germline V gene are MNHEY and SMNVEV (reference sequence). The CDR3 coding sequence is TGTGCCAGCAGGTCGGTCTACGAGCAGTACTTC. Encoded protein: CASRSVYEQYF.

About this clone: In the same sample, other DNA sequences code for this CDR3. This chain links TRBV29-1 with TRBJ1-5; 8 nucleotides match TRBD1. The germline gives CDR1 SQVTM, CDR2 ANQGSEA. The CDR3 length is 12 residues. V lost 6 bases and J lost 3; bases outside the gene matches: 1. The DNA for the CDR3 is TGCAGCGTGACAGGGGCCAATCAGCCCCAGCATTTT. Translation gives CSVTGANQPQHF.

The chain is built from TRBV10-1 and TRBJ2-7; 10 bases fit TRBD2. CDR3 size: 18 residues. The germline gives CDR1 WNHNN, CDR2 SYGVQD (reference sequence). Trimming took 6 bases from V and 0 from J; bases not matched to a gene: 14. CDR3 nucleotides: TGCGCCAGCAGAGCTAGCGGGAGTGCTTGGGGGGGCTCCTACGAGCAGTACTTC. Its translation: CASRASGSAWGGSYEQYF.

This sequence joins TRBV5-1 and TRBJ2-1; D unclear. Trimming took 3 bases from V and 1 from J, leaving 8 bases between them. The CDR3 loop spans 14 amino acids. Germline assignment: CDR1 SGHRS and CDR2 YFSETQ. The CDR3 region is CASSSVGSYNEQFF. The CDR3 region has the DNA TGCGCCAGCAGCTCGGTGGGGTCCTACAATGAGCAGTTCTTC.

The CDR3 protein is CASSRTGPGRDTQYF. As DNA, the CDR3 is TGTGCCAGCAGCCGAACAGGGCCAGGGAGGGATACGCAGTATTTT. V is TRBV11-3 and J is TRBJ2-3, with D possibly being TRBD1 or TRBD2 (6 bases each). The CDR3 is made up of 15 amino acids. Trimming cost V 5 bases and J 6 bases, with 18 bases left between them. Germline CDR1 reads SGHNT; CDR2 reads YENEEA.

The CDR3 DNA follows: TGTGCCAGCAGTATACCGGGACAGGGGGCTGGAGATACGCAGTATTTT. It encodes CASSIPGQGAGDTQYF. V gene TRBV25-1 combines with J gene TRBJ2-3; the match to TRBD1 covers 12 bases. V dropped 5 bases and J dropped 5; count of bases not matched to a gene: 8. The germline CDR1 and CDR2 sequences are MGHDK and SYGVNS. The CDR3 is 16 residues long.

The rearrangement joins TRBV5-1 to TRBJ2-3; the D is unclear. V lost 3 bases and J 0 bases, leaving 20 bases between the germline ends. Germline V gene data show CDR1 as SGHRS and CDR2 as YFSETQ. This CDR3 is 18 amino acids long. The CDR3 sequence: CASSYGVSPGPSTDTQYF. The DNA for the CDR3 is TGCGCCAGCAGCTACGGAGTCTCACCGGGCCCTAGCACAGATACGCAGTATTTT.

The J gene is TRBJ1-2, the V gene TRBV28, with unresolved D. The length of the CDR3 is 13 residues. Trimming removed 5 bases at V and 7 bases at J, with 14 bases between. CDR1 is MDHEN and CDR2 is SYDVKM in the germline V gene. The CDR3 sequence is CASSINTGLGYTF. The CDR3, as DNA: TGTGCCAGCAGTATCAATACCGGCCTTGGCTACACCTTC.

V is TRBV2 and J is TRBJ2-1; TRBD2 aligns across 7 bases. Per germline, CDR1 SNHLY and CDR2 FYNNEI. The CDR3 contains 16 residues. With V trimmed by 7 bases and J by 0 bases, 9 bases remained unmatched. The CDR3 here is CASKEGGRRSYNEQFF. In DNA, the CDR3 is TGTGCCAGCAAGGAGGGAGGGCGCCGCTCCTACAATGAGCAGTTCTTC.

J is TRBJ2-1 and V is TRBV14; maybe TRBD1 (6 bases). The length of the CDR3 is 15 residues. V gave up 2 bases and J gave up 4 bases, with 12 bases separating them. Per germline, CDR1 SGHDN and CDR2 FVKESK. The CDR3 nucleotides read TGTGCCAGCAGCCAACACGCGGACAGTTACAATGAGCAGTTCTTC. Residues: CASSQHADSYNEQFF.